Each of the 23 T cell receptor beta chains below was sequenced from the same sample in a study of T cell changes during pregnancy in multiple sclerosis. Sequencing was performed with immunoSEQ multiplex PCR; in TCRdb, only in-frame clones are kept and a portion is missing. The profile covers 100,000 or so clones, with around 93% appearing a single time and 2% to 2.5% taken by the ten largest. Sequencing was performed on peripheral blood, taken in the third trimester of pregnancy. The receptors stem from a female donor with multiple sclerosis, enrolled in a pregnancy study.

This chain joins TRBV25-1 and TRBJ1-2; 7 nucleotides match TRBD1. Trimming removed 5 bases from V and 2 bases from J; junction bases left unmatched: 5. This CDR3 has 14 amino acids. The V gene's germline CDR1 is MGHDK and CDR2 SYGVNS. CDR3 in amino acids: CASSRGGGNYGYTF. DNA of the CDR3: TGTGCCAGCAGTCGAGGGGGCGGAAACTATGGCTACACCTTC.

The chain couples TRBV4-3 to TRBJ1-5; TRBD1 might be the D (5 bases). The CDR3 is made up of 16 amino acids. CDR1 and CDR2 (germline): LGHNA, YSLEER. Trimming shortened V by 0 bases and J by 4 bases, and 13 bases separated the two germline ends. The CDR3 is CASSQDQGQQNQPQHF. In nucleotides, the CDR3 is TGCGCCAGCAGCCAAGATCAAGGACAACAAAATCAGCCCCAGCATTTT.

The chain recombines TRBV5-4 with TRBJ1-2, with D uncertain. There are 13 residues in the CDR3. The V end was cut by 0 bases, the J end by 1 base, with 4 bases between. Germline V CDR1 and CDR2: SGHNT, YYREEE (reference sequence). DNA of the CDR3: TGTGCCAGCAGCTTGGGACATAACTATGGCTACACCTTC. Translating gives CASSLGHNYGYTF.

This chain joins TRBV7-9 and TRBJ1-5, with TRBD1 matching over 8 bases. The V gene's germline CDR1 is SEHNR and CDR2 FQNEAQ (reference sequence). CDR3 size: 15 residues. Trimming at V came to 1 base and at J to 4 bases, leaving 3 bases not matched to a gene. The CDR3 protein is CASSLGGTGNQPQHF. CDR3 bases: TGTGCCAGCAGCTTAGGAGGGACAGGTAATCAGCCCCAGCATTTT.

This chain joins TRBV5-1 and TRBJ2-7, with 7 bases lining up with TRBD2. The germline CDR1 and CDR2 sequences are SGHRS and YFSETQ. Trimming at V came to 4 bases and at J to 3 bases, leaving 13 bases not matched to a gene. CDR3 size: 16 residues. CDR3 amino acids: CASSQGLGSSGYEQYF. The CDR3, as DNA: TGCGCCAGCAGCCAGGGTTTGGGGTCTAGCGGCTACGAGCAGTACTTC.

In its sample, this clone was seen once. The chain links TRBV6-5 to TRBJ2-7, with D possibly TRBD1 on 5 matching bases. Germline CDR1 is MNHEY and CDR2 is SVGAGI. V shed 5 bases and J shed 4 bases, with 15 bases lying between them. This CDR3 region has 14 residues. CDR3 sequence reads: CASSQAASGYEQYF. CDR3 in DNA: TGTGCCAGCAGTCAGGCGGCCTCAGGGTACGAGCAGTACTTC.

The chain recombines TRBV2 with TRBJ2-3; D is possibly TRBD2 (6 bases). Looked up from germline, CDR1 is SNHLY and CDR2 is FYNNEI. The CDR3 extends over 14 amino acids. Trimming removed 8 bases at V and 0 bases at J, with 12 bases between. CDR3 DNA sequence: TGTGCCAGCTTCGCCGGGACTAGCACAGATACGCAGTATTTT. Translating gives CASFAGTSTDTQYF.

V and J are TRBV28 and TRBJ2-2, with TRBD2 matching 14 bases. After removal of 3 bases from V and 6 bases from J, the junction contained 0 bases not matched to a gene. There are 15 residues in the CDR3. Germline CDR1 and CDR2: MDHEN and SYDVKM. CDR3 DNA sequence: TGTGCCAGCAGTTTGGGACTAGCGGGAGCCGGGGAGCTGTTTTTT. Encoded protein: CASSLGLAGAGELFF.

The chain joins TRBV27 to TRBJ2-2; 13 bases match TRBD2. Trimming took 6 bases from V and 4 from J; bases not matched to a gene: 17. Per germline, CDR1 MNHEY and CDR2 SMNVEV (reference sequence). CDR3 size: 20 residues. The CDR3 loop is CASRTGETSGRARGTGELFF. The CDR3 DNA reads TGTGCCAGCAGAACAGGAGAAACTAGCGGGAGGGCCCGGGGCACCGGGGAGCTGTTTTTT.

The chain links TRBV11-3 to TRBJ2-2, with TRBD1 matching over 7 bases. The CDR3 runs to 18 residues. Germline CDR1 SGHNT, CDR2 YENEEA. Trimming cost V 4 bases and J 5 bases; bases outside gene matches: 16. CDR3: CASSSLKRGQGKTGELFF. For the CDR3, the DNA is TGTGCCAGCAGCTCTTTAAAAAGGGGGCAAGGGAAGACCGGGGAGCTGTTTTTT.

The chain is built from TRBV6-6 and TRBJ1-1, with D maybe TRBD1 (5 bases). In germline, CDR1 is MNHNY, CDR2 SVGAGI (reference sequence). CDR3 size: 16 residues. V was clipped by 0 bases and J by 2 bases, with 13 bases between them. The chain's CDR3 is CASSYSMAGYNTEAFF. DNA for the CDR3: TGTGCCAGCAGTTACTCAATGGCAGGGTACAACACTGAAGCTTTCTTT.

The chain links TRBV9 to TRBJ1-4; D may be TRBD1 (5 bases). The germline gives CDR1 SGDLS, CDR2 YYNGEE. V dropped 3 bases and J dropped 5 bases, with 14 bases sitting between them. The CDR3 covers 15 residues. This chain's CDR3 is CASSGPGLTNEKLFF. The CDR3 DNA follows: TGTGCCAGCAGCGGACCGGGACTTACCAATGAAAAACTGTTTTTT.

This clone has a handful of counts. The chain uses TRBV30 and TRBJ1-1; D is perhaps TRBD1 (5 bases). Trimming took off 5 bases at V and 5 bases at J, with 9 bases between the two ends. The CDR3 consists of 11 residues. Germline lookup yields CDR1 GTSNPN and CDR2 SVGIG (reference sequence). The CDR3 here is CAWARVTEAFF. In DNA form, the CDR3 reads TGTGCCTGGGCCAGGGTTACTGAAGCTTTCTTT.

V is TRBV2 and J is TRBJ1-5; possibly TRBD1 for D (6 bases). This CDR3 has 15 amino acids. The V end lost 6 bases, the J end lost 2 bases, and 14 bases lay between the germline ends. The germline V gene has CDR1 SNHLY and CDR2 FYNNEI. The CDR3 bases are TGTGCCAGCAGAGCACAGGGAGGGGGCAATCAGCCCCAGCATTTT. Protein: CASRAQGGGNQPQHF.

The rearrangement links TRBV11-2 to TRBJ2-5, with 7 nucleotides matching TRBD1. The CDR3 extends over 15 amino acids. Germline trimming cut 6 bases from V and 3 bases from J; bases unmatched to any gene: 10. The germline V gene has CDR1 SGHAT and CDR2 FQNNGV. Here the CDR3 DNA reads TGTGCCAGCAGTAAAACACTCGACAGGGAAGAGACCCAGTACTTC. The encoded protein is CASSKTLDREETQYF. The variable domain in full, with the rest retrieved from reference TRBV11-2 and TRBJ2-5, is EAGVAQSPRYKIIEKRQSVAFWCNPISGHATLYWYQQILGQGPKLLIQFQNNGVVDDSQLPKDRFSAERLKGVDSTLKIQPAKLEDSAVYLCASSKTLDREETQYFGPGTRLLVL.

V and J are TRBV5-1 and TRBJ2-5; 13 bases agree with TRBD2. The CDR3 is 19 residues long. Per germline, CDR1 SGHRS and CDR2 YFSETQ. Losses at the gene ends were 4 bases for V and 7 bases for J; bases not matched to a gene: 19. CDR3 region: CASSLGTSGTRQSFGTQYF. As DNA, the CDR3 is TGCGCCAGCAGCCTCGGGACTAGCGGGACCCGTCAGTCGTTTGGGACCCAGTACTTC.

This chain uses TRBV28 with TRBJ2-1; 8 bases are a match to TRBD2. This CDR3 is 14 amino acids long. Germline V CDR1 and CDR2: MDHEN, SYDVKM. Trimming at V came to 3 bases and at J to 6 bases, leaving 4 bases not matched to a gene. CDR3 loop: CASSFLAGLNEQFF. The CDR3 DNA follows: TGTGCCAGCAGTTTTCTAGCGGGCCTCAATGAGCAGTTCTTC.

This chain links TRBV11-2 with TRBJ2-7, with TRBD2 identical over 11 bases. From germline, CDR1 is SGHAT and CDR2 FQNNGV. The CDR3 runs 13 residues. V gave up 5 bases and J gave up 3 bases; unmatched junction bases: 0. For the CDR3, the DNA is TGTGCCAGCAGCACTAGCGGGAGCTACGAGCAGTACTTC. It translates to CASSTSGSYEQYF.

J is TRBJ2-7 and V is TRBV5-6; 10 bases match TRBD1. The V gene's germline CDR1 is SGHDT and CDR2 YYEEEE. J gave up 4 bases and V 4 bases, and 11 bases lay outside the gene matches. The CDR3 spans 16 residues. The CDR3 bases are TGTGCCAGCAGCGGGAACCGGGACAGGGGAGTATACGAGCAGTACTTC. This translates into CASSGNRDRGVYEQYF.

This chain uses TRBV7-2 with TRBJ2-5, with D perhaps TRBD2 (6 bases). The CDR3 contains 14 residues. The V gene's germline CDR1 is SGHTA and CDR2 FQGNSA. Trimming stripped 1 base from V and 5 bases from J, with 11 bases between. The CDR3 loop is CASSLGGGGETQYF. DNA of the CDR3: TGTGCCAGCAGCTTAGGGGGAGGCGGGGAGACCCAGTACTTC.

The chain carries TRBV7-8 and TRBJ2-7, with 9 positions matching TRBD2. Germline assignment: CDR1 SGHVS and CDR2 FQNEAQ. Germline trimming cut 4 bases from V and 3 bases from J; bases unmatched to any gene: 13. The CDR3 extends over 17 amino acids. The DNA of the CDR3 is TGTGCCAGCAGCTCCAGAAACAGGGGACTAGCTGGCTACGAGCAGTACTTC. Protein: CASSSRNRGLAGYEQYF.

The rearrangement joins TRBV9 to TRBJ1-2; 10 bases align to TRBD1. J was trimmed by 3 bases and V by 0 bases; bases with no gene match: 2. Germline CDR1 SGDLS, CDR2 YYNGEE. There are 15 residues in the CDR3. CDR3 in amino acids: CASSVEGQGHYGYTF. The CDR3 DNA follows: TGTGCCAGCAGCGTAGAGGGACAGGGGCACTATGGCTACACCTTC.

This clone was recorded only once. The chain links TRBV18 to TRBJ2-7, with D hard to call. The germline V gene has CDR1 KGHSH and CDR2 LQKENI. The CDR3 spans 13 residues. Trimming removed 3 bases at V and 2 bases at J, with 8 bases between. CDR3 coding DNA: TGTGCCAGCTCACCGTCAACTGCCTACGAGCAGTACTTC. Translation gives CASSPSTAYEQYF.